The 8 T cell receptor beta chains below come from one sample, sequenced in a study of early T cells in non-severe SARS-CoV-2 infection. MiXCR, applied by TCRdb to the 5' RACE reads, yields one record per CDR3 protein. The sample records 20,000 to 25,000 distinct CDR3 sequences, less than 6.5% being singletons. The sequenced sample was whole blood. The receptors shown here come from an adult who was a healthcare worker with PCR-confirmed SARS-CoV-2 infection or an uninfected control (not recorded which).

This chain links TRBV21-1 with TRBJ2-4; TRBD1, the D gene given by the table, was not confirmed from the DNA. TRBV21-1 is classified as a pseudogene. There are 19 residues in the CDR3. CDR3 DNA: TGTGCCAGCAGCAAAGGGGACCGGTATTCCGATCTAGCCAAAAACATTCAGTACTTC. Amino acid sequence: CASSKGDRYSDLAKNIQYF.

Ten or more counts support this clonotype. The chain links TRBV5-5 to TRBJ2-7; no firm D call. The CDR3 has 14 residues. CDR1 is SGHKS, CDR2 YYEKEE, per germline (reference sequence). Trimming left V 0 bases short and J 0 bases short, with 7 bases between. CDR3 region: CASSLGQSSYEQYV. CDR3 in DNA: TGTGCCAGCAGCTTGGGGCAGAGCTCCTACGAGCAGTACGTC.

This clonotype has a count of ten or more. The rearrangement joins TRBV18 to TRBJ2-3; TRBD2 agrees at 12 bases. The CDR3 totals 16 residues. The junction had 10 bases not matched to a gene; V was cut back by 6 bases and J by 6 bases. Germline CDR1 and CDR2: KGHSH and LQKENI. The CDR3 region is CASSPALAGGRDTQYF. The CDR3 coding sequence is TGTGCCAGCTCCCCAGCACTAGCGGGAGGAAGGGATACGCAGTATTTT. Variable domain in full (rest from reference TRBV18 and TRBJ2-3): NAGVMQNPRHLVRRRGQEARLRCSPMKGHSHVYWYRQLPEEGLKFMVYLQKENIIDESGMPKERFSAEFPKEGPSILRIQQVVRGDSAAYFCASSPALAGGRDTQYFGPGTRLTVL.

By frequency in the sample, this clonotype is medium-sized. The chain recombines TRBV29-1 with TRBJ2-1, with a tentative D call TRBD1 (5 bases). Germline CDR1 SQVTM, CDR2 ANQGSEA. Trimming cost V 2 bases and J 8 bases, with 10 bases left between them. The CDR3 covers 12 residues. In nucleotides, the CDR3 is TGCAGCGTTGAACAGGGAAGGGATGAGCAGTTCTTC. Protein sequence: CSVEQGRDEQFF.

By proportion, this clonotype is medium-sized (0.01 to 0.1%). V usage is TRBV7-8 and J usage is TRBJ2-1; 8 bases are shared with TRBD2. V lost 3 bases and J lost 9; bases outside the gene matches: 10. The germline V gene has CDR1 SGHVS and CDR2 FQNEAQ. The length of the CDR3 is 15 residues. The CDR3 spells CASSLGTRAKSEQFF. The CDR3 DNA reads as TGTGCCAGCAGCTTGGGGACTAGGGCTAAAAGTGAGCAGTTCTTC. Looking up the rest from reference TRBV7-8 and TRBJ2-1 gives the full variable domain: GAGVSQSPRYKVAKRGQDVALRCDPISGHVSLFWYQQALGQGPEFLTYFQNEAQLDKSGLPSDRFFAERPEGSVSTLKIQRTQQEDSAVYLCASSLGTRAKSEQFFGPGTRLTVL.

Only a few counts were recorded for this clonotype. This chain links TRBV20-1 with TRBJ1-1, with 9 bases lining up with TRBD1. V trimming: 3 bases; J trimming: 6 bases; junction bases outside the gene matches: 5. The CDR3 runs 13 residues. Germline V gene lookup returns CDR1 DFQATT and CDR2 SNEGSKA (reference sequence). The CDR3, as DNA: TGCAGTGCTAGTTGGACAGGGGAGGCTGAAGCTTTCTTT. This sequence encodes CSASWTGEAEAFF.

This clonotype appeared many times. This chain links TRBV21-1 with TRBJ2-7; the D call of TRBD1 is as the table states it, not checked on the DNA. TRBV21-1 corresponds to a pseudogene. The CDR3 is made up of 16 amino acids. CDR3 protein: CASSPLDLDDDYEQYV. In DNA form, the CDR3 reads TGTGCCAGCAGCCCCCTCGACCTAGACGATGACTACGAGCAGTACGTC.

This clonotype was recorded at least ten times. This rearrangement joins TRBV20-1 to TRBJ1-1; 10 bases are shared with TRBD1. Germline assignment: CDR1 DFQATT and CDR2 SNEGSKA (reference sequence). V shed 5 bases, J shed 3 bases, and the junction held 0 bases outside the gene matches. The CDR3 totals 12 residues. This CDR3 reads CSAGQGDTEAFF. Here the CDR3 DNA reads TGCAGTGCTGGACAGGGGGACACTGAAGCTTTCTTT.